This T cell receptor (beta chain) was recovered during a study of long-term antiretroviral therapy in people with HIV (dated by TCRdb to the early 2020s). Regarding the research as a whole: The earliest samples were collected approximately a decade before the 2015 WHO recommendation for immediate ART, a period when ART was typically delayed until CD4 counts fell. Whether ART initiation and durable HIV suppression were associated with changes in peripheral blood TRB repertoire composition and diversity was tested in a retrospective serial study. The cohort contributed under 200 cryopreserved PBMC samples from under 35 adults with confirmed HIV infection, collected serially over a mean of approximately 6 years (range 1-12). Of the 30 to 35 participants with HIV, fewer than twelve were female. Test extractions of a monoclonal T-cell line alongside a few dozen polyclonal samples showed no cross-contamination during QIAcube processing. Beyond this particular receptor, the publication reports: Narrower CDR3 length ranges were observed in HIV repertoires than in controls, and an antigen-experienced repertoire with only a slight naive shift after ART was suggested by the network structure. Limited PBMC availability meant only the TCR beta chain was sequenced, without alpha chain pairing. Expanded TRB clones identified before ART initiation dominated the repertoire across all time points, though the dominance fluctuated and decreased in many PLHIV after ART. A significant increase in TRB diversity was found to be associated with ART initiation, although TRB diversity was observed to remain significantly below that of transplant donor controls even after long-term ART. The samples span the years 2004 to 2017, and the ART regimens used at that time may not be as effective as current regimens. Inferences about post-ART repertoire changes are limited because no data were available on ART adherence, viral resistance or therapy changes. Because pre-ART samples had limited cell numbers, profiling was done on unsorted PBMC rather than on sorted CD4+ and CD8+ T cells.

Regarding this clone: Its antigen remains unidentified. One base away there is no much larger clone; base qualities are not given.

Inclusion was restricted to participants for whom at least one PBMC sample before ART initiation and at least two post-ART samples were available. All participants with HIV were treated in the United States of America. Before DNA extraction, cryopreserved samples containing 1-10 million PBMC were thawed and washed. At the time of the earliest PBMC sample for each participant with HIV, ages ranged from about 20 to 55 years. Per participant, PBMC samples came from 1-4 timepoints prior to ART initiation and 2-8 timepoints following ART initiation, for a median of 7 samples. For every participant, serial HIV viral load, CD4+ T-cell count, ART history and demographic data were obtained. Genomic DNA was extracted from unsorted PBMC with a Qiagen kit on a QIAcube, with processing performed in batches of 12 samples. The immunoSEQ hsTCRB v3.0 assay was used at survey level resolution for TRB variable region sequencing. The target sequencing depth for TRB was about 35,000-50,000 T-cell genomes per sample. Pooled TRB libraries were sequenced on an Illumina MiSeq with a v3 150-cycle kit. The paper's data handling went like this. Analysis of repertoires was carried out in R inside a reproducible Nextflow workflow spanning QC, data transformation and analysis. LymphoSeq2, an R package for exploring AIRR-Seq data, was used to implement custom analyses. A handful of samples that yielded fewer than 5000 total TRB sequences were excluded, so that 188 HIV repertoires were analyzed. Among the 180 to 200 HIV repertoires that were kept, roughly 59 were collected before ART initiation and more than 120 were collected after ART initiation. Repertoires were downsampled to 5000 TRB nucleotide sequences, and summary statistics were averaged over 100 downsampling iterations. Only TRB sequences with CDR3 regions of at least seven amino acids were retained for analysis. A Shannon entropy-derived clonality score and the Gini coefficient were used to measure diversity. In repertoire networks, the top 5000 CDR3 amino acid sequences were linked whenever an edit distance of one separated two sequences. GLIPH2 predicted antigen specificity groups and MHC restriction for TRB CDR3 amino acid sequences. CDR3 amino acid sequences were matched against VDJdb and McPAS-TCR to flag known CMV, EBV, HIV or tissue antigen associations. Pre-ART, post-ART and control groups were compared with Wilcoxon signed-rank tests and Holm-Bonferroni correction. This immuneACCESS table, as held by TCRdb, lists in-frame sequences with V and J called but not all clones. Of the missing ones, under half trace to an unresolved V gene in checked studies; the others have no known cause. D and trimming were read from the DNA, whereas the V and J calls and clone size are those reported in that table. The sample table shows about 32,000 clones, and 97% are seen once. The ten largest clonotypes hold approximately 2% of the sample.

This specimen consisted of unsorted PBMCs, obtained 7.6 years after starting antiretroviral therapy. The receptor was derived from a man aged 30 to 45 with HIV.

The bases are TGCGCCAGCAGCTTGGGACAGGGACCCCACGAGCAGTACTTC. Its coded protein is CASSLGQGPHEQYF. The V and J genes are TRBV5-1 and TRBJ2-7; a stretch of 7 junction bases matches TRBD1. The CDR3 numbers 14 residues from cysteine through phenylalanine. CDR3 DNA is the only sequence kept; it has 42 bases, read in frame from the first base. The germline V gene supplies CDR1 SGHRS and CDR2 YFSETQ. For this chain, trimming is 0 bases at the V end and 5 bases at the J end, and the number of junction bases without a gene match is 5.